This TCR beta chain appears in the sequencing data of a study of blood T cell repertoires in COVID-19. Study at large: COVID-19 samples, acute and convalescent, were from the United States, Italy and Spain. Sources were T cells, B-cell-depleted T cells, or PBMCs; the material itself was cDNA or gDNA.

In regard to this clone: At the DNA level, this CDR3 is encoded by other sequences in the same sample as well.

Deletions cut 4 bases from V and 5 bases from J, with 8 bases between. The CDR3 is 12 residues long. Per the authors' pipeline: Amplification of reference gene primers was used by the study to estimate nucleated cell counts. Sequencing used immunoSEQ multiplex PCR; TCRdb keeps in-frame clones, though not all of them. V, J and clone size are taken as reported in that table, and D and trimming were inferred from the DNA itself. The sample carries 300,000 to 350,000 clones, under 95% recorded once. The specimen sequenced was peripheral blood. The receptor's source is a young woman who had recovered from COVID-19. The chain is built from TRBV12-3 or TRBV12-4 and TRBJ1-2; possible D gene TRBD1, 5 bases. The CDR3 DNA sequence: TGTGCCAGCAGTTCTACAGGATATGGCTACACCTTC. Translation gives CASSSTGYGYTF.